The 22 T cell receptor beta chains below were found in one sample sequenced in a study of tumor and adjacent non-tumor tissue in lung cancer (dated 2018 in TCRdb). RNA was isolated from bulk unsorted tissue, and RNA quality was assessed with a NanoDrop ND-1000 and an Agilent 2100. Normal lung samples were distant non-tumor tissue taken more than 3 cm from the tumor edge. Library generation was performed with multiplex PCR. The reads were generated on an Illumina HiSeq 2500. Following protocols modified from ARM-PCR, the researchers constructed TCRbeta libraries through three rounds of nested PCR with primers (Table S4). The raw public reads went through TCRdb reprocessing: fastp at Q25, MiXCR clone calling, in-frame beta chains kept. Rows with a matching CDR3 protein are joined into one entry that keeps the most common DNA and genes. The sample contains approximately 110,000 distinct CDR3 sequences, about 63% of them found a single time. The ten largest account for roughly 19% of the sample.

Source material: distant non-tumor lung tissue. The receptors were gathered from a man aged 60 to 69 with non-small cell lung cancer.

In its sample, this clonotype was seen many times. CDR3 DNA sequence: TGCGCCAGCAGCCAAGACCCGGGACAGGACACAGATACGCAGTATTTT. Its protein product is CASSQDPGQDTDTQYF. V and J are TRBV4-1 and TRBJ2-3, with 8 bases that match TRBD1. Germline loops: CDR1 MGHRA, CDR2 YSYEKL. The CDR3 contains 16 residues. Trimming removed 0 bases from V and 2 bases from J; junction bases left unmatched: 4.

The rearrangement joins TRBV11-2 to TRBJ2-4; D not resolved. The CDR3 consists of 16 residues. Trimming pared 2 bases from V and 16 bases from J, leaving 27 bases between. Germline assignment: CDR1 SGHAT and CDR2 FQNNGV. Here the CDR3 DNA reads TGTGCCAGCAGCTTAAAGCCAAATAAAGCCAAAAACATTCGATACTTC. Translating it yields CASSLKPNKAKNIRYF.

Regarding this clonotype: Germline is not matched at one junction end, which may reflect a read error. The chain has TRBV4-3 and TRBJ2-3, with D tentatively TRBD2 (5 bases). The germline V gene encodes CDR1 LGHNA and CDR2 YSLEER. The CDR3 is made up of 14 amino acids. The CDR3 loop reads CASSWDAGTDMQYF. The CDR3 DNA is TGCGCCAGCAGCTGGGATGCGGGCACAGATATGCAGTATTTT.

With respect to this clonotype: Germline is not matched at one junction end, which may reflect a read error. The chain combines TRBV4-3 with TRBJ2-2, with unresolved D. The germline V gene encodes CDR1 LGHNA and CDR2 YSLEER. This CDR3 has 15 residues. DNA for the CDR3: TGCGCCAGCTGCCAAGACCTGAGGTCCCCCGGGGAGCTGTTTTTT. It specifies CASCQDLRSPGELFF.

This clonotype was detected a few times. A read error may be the cause here, since a much bigger clone is one base away. The chain links TRBV10-3 to TRBJ2-7; D gene unclear. The length of the CDR3 is 13 residues. Per germline, CDR1 ENHRY and CDR2 SYGVKD. CDR3 nucleotides: TGTGCCATCAGTGAGCCCCCTTCCTGCGAGCAGTACTTC. Translated: CAISEPPSCEQYF.

At least ten counts were recorded for this clonotype. The rearrangement uses TRBV12-3 or TRBV12-4 and TRBJ2-2, with D unclear. The CDR3 covers 13 residues. Trimming removed 5 bases from V and 4 bases from J, with 8 bases in between. CDR3 DNA: TGTGCCAGCAGTCCCACAGTCACCGGGGAGCTGTTTTTT. It yields the protein CASSPTVTGELFF.

This sequence joins TRBV10-1 and TRBJ2-3; TRBD2 matches at 7 bases. The V gene's germline CDR1 is WNHNN and CDR2 SYGVQD (reference sequence). V shed 3 bases and J 1 base; nucleotides not matched to a gene: 4. The CDR3 has 15 residues. Written as DNA, the CDR3 is TGCGCCAGCAGTGATCGGCGGGGGTGCACAGATACGCAGTATTTT. As protein: CASSDRRGCTDTQYF.

This clonotype was detected only once. The junction departs from germline at one end; a sequencing error may be responsible. J is TRBJ2-3 and V is TRBV11-3; D ambiguous. Germline CDR1 reads SGHNT; CDR2 reads YENEEA. The CDR3 runs to 14 residues. The CDR3, as DNA: TGTGTCAGCAGCTTATTCGGCTACACAGATACGCGGTATTTT. This translates into CVSSLFGYTDTRYF.

Of note for this clonotype: Just one base apart from a much larger clone, this may be a read error. This chain connects TRBV13 to TRBJ2-2; D is perhaps TRBD2 (5 bases). This CDR3 has 15 residues. Germline CDR1 PRHDT, CDR2 FYEKMQ (reference sequence). The CDR3 sequence is CASSRGGGDTAELFF. The CDR3 nucleotides are TGTGCCAGCAGCCGCGGAGGCGGTGACACCGCGGAGCTGTTTTTT.

The sample holds a few counts of this clonotype. Possible read error: a much larger clone is one base away. The CDR3 here is CSARDPNRDIINEQYF. CDR3 DNA sequence: TGCAGTGCTAGAGACCCAAATCGGGACATTATCAACGAGCAGTACTTC. This sequence joins TRBV20-1 and TRBJ2-7, with D perhaps matching TRBD1 (6 bases). CDR1 is DFQATT, CDR2 SNEGSKA, per germline (reference sequence). Deletions cut 0 bases from V and 5 bases from J, with 20 bases between. The length of the CDR3 is 16 residues.

The gene calls are TRBV29-1 and TRBJ1-5, with D possibly TRBD1 on 6 matching bases. Per the germline V gene, CDR1 is SQVTM and CDR2 is ANQGSEA. The V gene lost 6 bases and the J gene lost 3 bases, with 27 bases spanning the gap. The CDR3 covers 18 residues. CDR3 coding DNA: TGCAGCGTGGAGGTACAGCCTAACAGGGCCCTATTCAATCAGCCCCAGCATTTT. Residues: CSVEVQPNRALFNQPQHF.

As for this clonotype: The conserved phenylalanine or tryptophan is not found at the CDR3 terminus, so this likely reflects a read error. This chain links TRBV10-3 with TRBJ2-1; TRBD1 matches at 9 bases. CDR1 is ENHRY, CDR2 SYGVKD, per germline. The CDR3 covers 13 residues. The CDR3 reads CATSGQGNNEQFL. The DNA of the CDR3 is TGTGCCACCAGTGGACAGGGGAACAATGAGCAGTTCCTC.

On this clonotype: This may be a read error: a much more frequent sequence differs by one nucleotide. The chain carries TRBV7-9 and TRBJ1-2, with D hard to call. Deletions cut 8 bases from V and 3 bases from J, with 16 bases between. The CDR3 loop spans 14 amino acids. CDR1 is SEHNR, CDR2 FQNEAQ, per germline (reference sequence). CDR3 amino acids: CASGHGWEHYGYTF. CDR3 coding DNA: TGTGCCAGCGGCCATGGATGGGAGCACTATGGCTACACCTTC.

The sample holds many counts of this clonotype. The rearrangement links TRBV6-1 to TRBJ2-1; D might be TRBD1 (6 bases). The germline V gene encodes CDR1 MNHNS and CDR2 SASEGT. The CDR3 has 14 residues. V gave up 1 base and J gave up 10 bases, with 14 bases separating them. For the CDR3, the DNA is TGTGCCAGCAGTGAAGGGTCAGGGGAAGAGGAGCAGTTCTTC. Amino acid sequence: CASSEGSGEEEQFF.

About this clonotype: Without the conserved terminal phenylalanine or tryptophan, this CDR3 likely stems from a read error. The chain has TRBV30 and TRBJ1-2; the D gene is possibly TRBD1 (6 bases). The length of the CDR3 is 14 residues. With 0 bases removed from V and 4 bases from J, the gap between germline ends came to 12 bases. From germline, CDR1 is GTSNPN and CDR2 SVGIG (reference sequence). CDR3 sequence: CAWSVGGQGYGYTL. Here the CDR3 DNA reads TGTGCCTGGAGTGTAGGGGGGCAGGGCTATGGCTACACCTTA.

Concerning this clonotype itself: This clone may be a read error of a much larger clone one base away. This sequence joins TRBV30 and TRBJ2-1; no clear D gene. CDR1 GTSNPN and CDR2 SVGIG come from the germline V gene (reference sequence). CDR3 length equals 12 residues. The CDR3 loop reads CVWTGRYNEQFF. The DNA of the CDR3 is TGTGTCTGGACCGGAAGATACAATGAGCAGTTCTTC.

This clonotype was recorded at least ten times. CDR3 DNA sequence: TGTGCCAGCAGCTTAACTACAGGATACACAGATACGCAGTATTTT. Its translation: CASSLTTGYTDTQYF. J is TRBJ2-3 and V is TRBV7-9; the D gene is possibly TRBD1 (5 bases). Per the germline V gene, CDR1 is SEHNR and CDR2 is FQNEAQ (reference sequence). This CDR3 contains 15 residues. Deletions cut 2 bases from V and 2 bases from J, with 11 bases between.

This clonotype was recorded many times. In nucleotides, the CDR3 is TGTGCCAGCAGTGGGATAGTCGATGAGCAGTTCTTC. It is translated as CASSGIVDEQFF. The genes are TRBV6-6 and TRBJ2-1, with D unresolved. Trimming removed 5 bases at V and 8 bases at J, with 10 bases between. The CDR3 runs to 12 residues. CDR1 is MNHNY, CDR2 SVGAGI, per germline (reference sequence).

V is TRBV11-2 and J is TRBJ2-3; weak D call: TRBD2 (7 bases). Trimming cost V 5 bases and J 0 bases, with 18 bases left between them. The CDR3 is 17 residues long. Germline assignment: CDR1 SGHAT and CDR2 FQNNGV. This CDR3 reads CASSPMVGGGSTDTQYF. CDR3 DNA sequence: TGTGCCAGCAGCCCCATGGTCGGCGGGGGCAGCACAGATACGCAGTATTTT.

A note on this clonotype: A much bigger clone sits one base away, suggesting this may be a read error. Here the CDR3 omits its conserved ending phenylalanine or tryptophan, so a read error is the likely source. The V call is TRBV29-1, the J call TRBJ2-2; 11 nucleotides line up with TRBD1. CDR3 length equals 14 residues. Germline-derived CDR1 and CDR2 are SQVTM and ANQGSEA. Trimming took 7 bases from V and 6 from J; bases not matched to a gene: 7. The CDR3 spells CSARTGGASGELFL. DNA for the CDR3: TGCAGCGCCCGGACAGGGGGCGCGTCCGGGGAGCTGTTTTTA.

The chain is built from TRBV20-1 and TRBJ1-2; D is uncertain. The CDR3 has 13 residues. Per the germline V gene, CDR1 is DFQATT and CDR2 is SNEGSKA (reference sequence). V dropped 3 bases and J dropped 2 bases, with 10 bases sitting between them. In DNA, the CDR3 is TGCAGTGCTAGTGTTGGGGAGAACTATGGCTACACCTTC. It yields the protein CSASVGENYGYTF.

The V call is TRBV6-1, the J call TRBJ1-2, with a possible D match to TRBD1 (5 bases). The CDR3 sequence is 13 residues long. Trimming left V 8 bases short and J 0 bases short, with 10 bases between. Germline CDR1 is MNHNS and CDR2 is SASEGT. As DNA, the CDR3 is TGTGCCAGCGCTACGGGGGCTAACTATGGCTACACCTTC. It encodes CASATGANYGYTF.